The clone carrying this T cell receptor (beta chain) was detected many times. The antigen is not known. Germline V gene sequence: CDR1 MNHEY, CDR2 SMNVEV (reference sequence). Trimming removed 5 bases at V and 7 bases at J, with 14 bases between. The CDR3 runs 13 residues. MiXCR was run by TCRdb on the reads, yielding one entry per CDR3 protein. The repertoire holds more than 250,000 distinct CDR3 sequences, roughly 13% seen once, with 8.5% to 9% in the top ten. The sample is drawn from a study of T cell repertoires in cytomegalovirus infection. Study in general: Shared public TCR beta signatures pointed to both CMV infection and a matching HLA type.

Study-wide results and limits: CMV-specific TCR beta clonotypes restricted by HLA-C dominated the ex vivo response.

The source is a human donor in good health (CMV status not recorded). Some clones in this sample may be carry-over from other donors' samples. Sequences were obtained from PBMCs. The rearrangement uses TRBV27 and TRBJ1-1; a weak D match, TRBD1 (5 bases). The CDR3 sequence: CASSRMGVFEAFF. CDR3 nucleotides: TGTGCCAGCAGTCGAATGGGGGTGTTTGAAGCTTTCTTT.